This T cell receptor (beta chain) was obtained from a study of shared clonotypes between healthy human individuals. Turning to the study itself: Aged between 18 and 49, the donors were a couple of women and a few men. Three plates each covered CD4 naive and memory; CD8 naive two, CD8 memory one.

It was 150 to 200 ng DNA, around 32,000 T cell genomes, that sorted-subset replicate PCRs used. Measured with immunoSEQ multiplex PCR; TCRdb has only the in-frame clones, and not every one. The sample holds about 1 million clones, under 80% seen once. V lost 5 bases and J lost 4, with 14 bases in between. Looked up from germline, CDR1 is SGHTA and CDR2 is FQGNSA. The CDR3 has 14 residues. This rearrangement joins TRBV7-2 to TRBJ1-2; unclear D gene. The origin of this receptor is a man younger than 30 in good health. Sample: memory CD4+ T cells sorted from blood. Subset in this sample: CD45RA-negative fraction. DNA of the CDR3: TGTGCCAGCAGCCCCGGTTGGGGAGGCTATGGCTACACCTTC. Translation: CASSPGWGGYGYTF. The full variable domain, with the rest looked up from reference TRBV7-2 and TRBJ1-2, is GAGVSQSPSNKVTEKGKDVELRCDPISGHTALYWYRQSLGQGLEFLIYFQGNSAPDKSGLPSDRFSAERTGGSVSTLTIQRTQQEDSAVYLCASSPGWGGYGYTFGSGTRLTVV.